The 11 T cell receptor beta chains below all came from one sample that was sequenced in a study of shared clonotypes between healthy human individuals. Profiled with immunoSEQ multiplex PCR; TCRdb holds only in-frame clones, not every one. The sample shows some 1,900,000 clones, around 96% of them seen only once. Positively selected for CCR7, the CD45RO-negative cells used as naive CD8 cells excluded terminally differentiated effector memory CD45RA+ cells. The sequenced sample was naive CD8+ T cells sorted from blood. These receptors were collected from a man aged 18-30 years in good health.

The chain couples TRBV28 to TRBJ1-5; D is unresolved. Per germline, CDR1 MDHEN and CDR2 SYDVKM. V was cut by 3 bases and J by 5 bases, with 8 bases left in between. The CDR3 is 13 amino acids. For the CDR3, the DNA is TGTGCCAGCAGTTTGGAGAATTATCAGCCCCAGCATTTT. This sequence encodes CASSLENYQPQHF. The entire variable domain, with the rest obtained from reference TRBV28 and TRBJ1-5, is as follows: DVKVTQSSRYLVKRTGEKVFLECVQDMDHENMFWYRQDPGLGLRLIYFSYDVKMKEKGDIPEGYSVSREKKERFSLILESASTNQTSMYLCASSLENYQPQHFGDGTRLSIL.

The table lists this clone with a count of one. The chain recombines TRBV6-5 with TRBJ2-3; D assignment may be TRBD1 or TRBD2 (5 bases each). The germline V and J ends were trimmed by 4 bases and 2 bases, with 10 bases remaining between them. Germline CDR1 reads MNHEY; CDR2 reads SVGAGI. The CDR3 is 14 residues long. CDR3 protein: CASSSLGTTDTQYF. The CDR3 coding sequence is TGTGCCAGCAGTTCGCTGGGGACCACAGATACGCAGTATTTT.

This sequence joins TRBV5-6 and TRBJ2-1, with 7 bases fitting TRBD2. Germline V gene sequence: CDR1 SGHDT, CDR2 YYEEEE. This CDR3 has 13 amino acids. V lost 3 bases and J lost 8; bases outside the gene matches: 5. The CDR3 here is CASSWGTTYEQFF. The CDR3 nucleotides read TGTGCCAGCAGCTGGGGGACTACCTATGAGCAGTTCTTC.

The chain employs TRBV2 and TRBJ1-1; 7 bases fit TRBD1. In germline, CDR1 is SNHLY, CDR2 FYNNEI. The CDR3 totals 16 residues. The J segment lost 3 bases and the V segment lost 5 bases, leaving 12 bases of the junction unmatched. CDR3 region: CASSSSPGTVYTEAFF. The DNA for the CDR3 is TGTGCCAGCAGTTCGAGTCCCGGGACAGTTTACACTGAAGCTTTCTTT.

The V gene is TRBV28, the J gene TRBJ1-1, with D perhaps matching TRBD1 (5 bases). Germline loops: CDR1 MDHEN, CDR2 SYDVKM. The CDR3 length is 14 residues. V lost 7 bases to trimming and J lost 1 base, with 13 bases between them. The CDR3 nucleotides are TGTGCCAGCATTTCCGGCAGGGAGAACACTGAAGCTTTCTTT. Amino acid sequence: CASISGRENTEAFF.

This rearrangement joins TRBV7-9 to TRBJ2-7, with 9 bases matching TRBD1. With V trimmed by 5 bases and J by 4 bases, 12 bases remained unmatched. The germline gives CDR1 SEHNR, CDR2 FQNEAQ (reference sequence). This CDR3 has 16 residues. CDR3 sequence (DNA): TGTGCCAGCAGCCCCTCACCGGGACAGGGTCTGTACGAGCAGTACTTC. Protein sequence: CASSPSPGQGLYEQYF. The entire variable domain, with the rest obtained from reference TRBV7-9 and TRBJ2-7, is as follows: DTGVSQNPRHKITKRGQNVTFRCDPISEHNRLYWYRQTLGQGPEFLTYFQNEAQLEKSRLLSDRFSAERPKGSFSTLEIQRTEQGDSAMYLCASSPSPGQGLYEQYFGPGTRLTVT.

This chain joins TRBV7-6 and TRBJ1-1; the D gene is possibly TRBD1 (5 bases). Trimming left V 3 bases short and J 1 base short, with 9 bases between. Germline V gene lookup returns CDR1 SGHVS and CDR2 FNYEAQ. CDR3 length: 14 amino acids. The CDR3 sequence is CASSFGGENTEAFF. CDR3 nucleotides: TGTGCCAGCAGCTTTGGGGGGGAGAACACTGAAGCTTTCTTT.

This sequence joins TRBV9 and TRBJ2-2, with 8 positions matching TRBD2. The CDR3 is 18 amino acids. Germline V CDR1 and CDR2: SGDLS, YYNGEE. The V segment lost 1 base and the J segment 5 bases; nucleotides outside the gene matches: 13. The CDR3 DNA is TGTGCCAGCAGCGTATTGGCCAGCGGGAGAACATATACCGGGGAGCTGTTTTTT. Translating it yields CASSVLASGRTYTGELFF. Using reference TRBV9 and TRBJ2-2 for the parts outside the CDR3, the full variable domain is DSGVTQTPKHLITATGQRVTLRCSPRSGDLSVYWYQQSLDQGLQFLIQYYNGEERAKGNILERFSAQQFPDLHSELNLSSLELGDSALYFCASSVLASGRTYTGELFFGEGSRLTVL.

This chain connects TRBV13 to TRBJ2-3; D perhaps matches TRBD1 (5 bases). The CDR3 length is 14 residues. V lost 7 bases to trimming and J lost 3 bases, with 14 bases between them. Germline V gene data show CDR1 as PRHDT and CDR2 as FYEKMQ (reference sequence). The CDR3: CASKPRGRTDTQYF. CDR3 nucleotide sequence: TGTGCCAGCAAACCAAGGGGCCGGACAGATACGCAGTATTTT.

V gene TRBV4-1 combines with J gene TRBJ2-1; 12 bases agree with TRBD2. The CDR3 has 16 residues. J gave up 13 bases and V 4 bases, and 14 bases lay outside the gene matches. The germline V gene encodes CDR1 MGHRA and CDR2 YSYEKL. CDR3 coding DNA: TGCGCCAGCAGCCTCTCAGGGGTGGCTAGCGGGAGGGATCAGTTCTTC. Translation gives CASSLSGVASGRDQFF.

This rearrangement joins TRBV4-1 to TRBJ1-5; D uncertain. V lost 2 bases and J lost 2, with 13 bases in between. Germline-derived CDR1 and CDR2 are MGHRA and YSYEKL. The length of the CDR3 is 16 residues. The CDR3 protein is CASSQSLGEGNQPQHF. The CDR3 DNA sequence: TGCGCCAGCAGCCAAAGCCTCGGGGAGGGCAATCAGCCCCAGCATTTT.